These 14 T cell receptor beta chains were sequenced from one sample in a study of blood T cells in healthy people across ages. The second PCR ran roughly 6 to 11 cycles with a sample-barcoded 5' primer and J-beta primers. MiXCR, applied by TCRdb to the 5' RACE reads, yields one record per CDR3 protein. This repertoire shows more than 900,000 distinct CDR3 sequences, 20% to 25% found once; its top ten account for 0.65% to 0.75%. A further study also used this sample, focusing on T cells of mothers and their children.

Sequenced material: blood. The receptor set was obtained from a girl aged 2 to 10 in good health.

This clonotype occurred a few times. The genes are TRBV6-6 and TRBJ2-5; the D gene is possibly TRBD1 (5 bases). The V end lost 4 bases, the J end lost 2 bases, and 14 bases lay between the germline ends. The length of the CDR3 is 15 residues. Germline V lookup: CDR1 MNHNY, CDR2 SVGAGI (reference sequence). The CDR3 DNA reads TGTGCCAGCAGTTTCAGCAGGGTGCGACAAGAGACCCAGTACTTC. Protein: CASSFSRVRQETQYF.

The rearrangement links TRBV29-1 to TRBJ2-1; perhaps D is TRBD1 or TRBD2 (7 bases each). From germline, CDR1 is SQVTM and CDR2 ANQGSEA. Trimming removed 4 bases at V and 2 bases at J, with 12 bases between. This CDR3 spans 14 amino acids. CDR3 amino acids: CSVGEGAAYNEQFF. The CDR3 region has the DNA TGCAGCGTTGGGGAGGGGGCAGCCTACAATGAGCAGTTCTTC.

The table lists this clonotype with a few counts. J is TRBJ2-6 and V is TRBV15; TRBD2 matches at 7 bases. Germline CDR1 LNHNV, CDR2 YYDKDF (reference sequence). The length of the CDR3 is 19 residues. With V trimmed by 0 bases and J by 0 bases, 8 bases remained unmatched. Here the CDR3 DNA reads TGTGCCACCAGCAGAGATCGCGCGGGAGACCTCTCTGGGGCCAACGTCCTGACTTTC. Translation gives CATSRDRAGDLSGANVLTF.

The J gene is TRBJ1-1, the V gene TRBV19, with no clear D. Germline-derived CDR1 and CDR2 are LNHDA and SQIVND (reference sequence). The CDR3 extends over 13 amino acids. Trimming shortened V by 7 bases and J by 7 bases, and 16 bases separated the two germline ends. In DNA, the CDR3 is TGTGCCAGTACCCTCTACATGGGTATTGAAGCTTTCTTT. This encodes CASTLYMGIEAFF.

This chain uses TRBV29-1 with TRBJ2-2, with D perhaps assigned TRBD1 or TRBD2 (5 bases each). CDR1 is SQVTM, CDR2 ANQGSEA, per germline. Trimming took 3 bases from V and 1 from J, leaving 9 bases between them. The CDR3 totals 14 residues. As DNA, the CDR3 is TGCAGCGTTGACGAGGGGCTGAACACCGGGGAGCTGTTTTTT. Translation gives CSVDEGLNTGELFF.

This clonotype has just a few counts. This chain joins TRBV27 and TRBJ2-2; D remains unclear. The CDR3 loop spans 12 amino acids. V gave up 2 bases and J gave up 8 bases, with 6 bases separating them. The germline V gene has CDR1 MNHEY and CDR2 SMNVEV (reference sequence). The CDR3 bases are TGTGCCAGCAGTTTAGTCCTTGGGGAGCTGTTTTTT. It is translated as CASSLVLGELFF.

The chain couples TRBV7-2 to TRBJ2-4; D is uncertain. The V gene lost 5 bases and the J gene lost 7 bases, with 18 bases spanning the gap. The CDR3 length is 15 residues. Looked up from germline, CDR1 is SGHTA and CDR2 is FQGNSA. The CDR3 protein is CASSPSSGPENIQYF. For the CDR3, the DNA is TGTGCCAGCAGCCCTTCGTCCGGGCCTGAGAACATTCAGTACTTC. Complete variable domain (other parts from reference TRBV7-2 and TRBJ2-4): GAGVSQSPSNKVTEKGKDVELRCDPISGHTALYWYRQSLGQGLEFLIYFQGNSAPDKSGLPSDRFSAERTGGSVSTLTIQRTQQEDSAVYLCASSPSSGPENIQYFGAGTRLSVL.

The V gene is TRBV12-3 or TRBV12-4, the J gene TRBJ2-5, with TRBD2 matching 7 bases. V was clipped by 5 bases and J by 2 bases; unmatched bases: 11. This CDR3 has 16 amino acids. The DNA for the CDR3 is TGTGCCAGCAGTCCCCACCTAGCGGACTTACAAGAGACCCAGTACTTC. Its protein is CASSPHLADLQETQYF.

V gene TRBV28 combines with J gene TRBJ2-7; the D is unclear. V was pared by 8 bases and J by 4 bases, with 18 bases between. This CDR3 is built from 14 residues. Germline V gives CDR1 MDHEN, CDR2 SYDVKM. The CDR3: CASAGLQSQYEQYF. CDR3 nucleotide sequence: TGTGCCAGCGCAGGTCTGCAGTCTCAATACGAGCAGTACTTC.

The chain has TRBV2 and TRBJ2-5, with 10 positions matching TRBD1. The end of the DNA aligns better with TRBJ2-7, so the J call may be wrong. CDR1 SNHLY and CDR2 FYNNEI come from the germline V gene. The CDR3 is made up of 13 amino acids. DNA of the CDR3: TGTGCCAGCCTTGGGGGACAGGGGTACGAGCAGTACTTC. Protein: CASLGGQGYEQYF.

This clonotype was observed a handful of times. V is TRBV5-6 and J is TRBJ2-7, with D maybe TRBD2 (6 bases). Germline CDR1 reads SGHDT; CDR2 reads YYEEEE. This CDR3 comprises 14 residues. Trimming took 4 bases from V and 3 from J, leaving 14 bases between them. The CDR3 protein is CASSLGGTYYEQYF. CDR3 coding DNA: TGTGCCAGCAGCCTCGGGGGAACCTACTACGAGCAGTACTTC.

The chain couples TRBV28 to TRBJ1-2, with 7 bases aligning to TRBD1. CDR3 length equals 15 residues. Trimming at V came to 3 bases and at J to 5 bases, leaving 9 bases not matched to a gene. Germline loops: CDR1 MDHEN, CDR2 SYDVKM. In DNA, the CDR3 is TGTGCCAGCAGTTTGACAGGGAGGCTGCTATATGGCTACACCTTC. Translating it yields CASSLTGRLLYGYTF.

Ten or more counts support this clonotype. This rearrangement joins TRBV20-1 to TRBJ1-2, with TRBD1 as a possible D gene (5 bases). There are 12 residues in the CDR3. Trimming cost V 0 bases and J 3 bases, with 5 bases left between them. Germline CDR1 is DFQATT and CDR2 is SNEGSKA (reference sequence). CDR3 nucleotides: TGCAGTGCTAGAGACAGGGACTATGGCTACACCTTC. It specifies CSARDRDYGYTF.

This clonotype was seen just once. The genes are TRBV5-1 and TRBJ1-1; D unresolved. From germline, CDR1 is SGHRS and CDR2 YFSETQ. V lost 2 bases and J 6 bases, leaving 17 bases between the germline ends. The CDR3 covers 15 residues. The CDR3 spells CASSFRPNDESEAFF. The CDR3 DNA reads TGCGCCAGCAGCTTTCGACCCAATGATGAGTCTGAAGCTTTCTTT.